This is a list of T cell receptor beta chains from one sample in a study of blood T cell repertoires in COVID-19. Measured with immunoSEQ multiplex PCR; TCRdb has only the in-frame clones, and not every one. This table has approximately 100,000 clones, 80% to 85% appearing once. Sequences were obtained from peripheral blood. The receptor source for this set is a man aged 55 to 70 with acute or convalescent COVID-19. Each CDR3 is given with its conserved first and last residue. D genes are given only for firm matches. Some rows mark clone size as missing; the rest say once, few, many or name a class of expanded clone.

TRBV27,TRBJ1-2,-,-,CASSSSGADLDGYTF
TRBV9,TRBJ1-1,-,once,CASGGRNTEAFF
TRBV5-5,TRBJ1-2,TRBD1,-,CASSAGDRGYGYTF
TRBV2,TRBJ1-2,TRBD1,-,CASSRQQGSDGYTF
TRBV25-1,TRBJ1-2,TRBD1,few,CASSAPGGTYGYTF
TRBV29-1,TRBJ1-1,-,-,CSVTQGNTEAFF
TRBV28,TRBJ1-1,-,-,CASSRRQNTEAFF
TRBV7-2,TRBJ2-3,TRBD2,-,CASSYYSGGATDTQYF
TRBV2,TRBJ2-7,TRBD1,once,CASSGDRGEEQYF
TRBV29-1,TRBJ1-4,TRBD1,-,CSVGGQASSRGEKLFF
TRBV2,TRBJ1-6,-,-,CASTGGVSSYNSPLHF
TRBV18,TRBJ2-3,TRBD1,-,CASSPLGQRTENTQYF
TRBV29-1,TRBJ2-5,-,-,CSVESARGQETQYF
TRBV28,TRBJ1-6,TRBD1,-,CASALGTGVSPLHF
TRBV12-5,TRBJ2-7,TRBD1,-,CASARTGGLYEQYF
TRBV18,TRBJ1-2,-,-,CASSLSAGHYGYTF
TRBV4-3,TRBJ2-7,-,-,CASSQGWGVSEQYF
TRBV18,TRBJ1-1,-,-,CASSSPGTRGTEAFF
TRBV2,TRBJ2-5,TRBD1,-,CASSHRTGAQETQYF
TRBV6-1,TRBJ1-1,TRBD1,once,CASSDQGANTEAFF
TRBV14,TRBJ2-1,-,few,CASSQDNTLNEQFF
TRBV7-9,TRBJ2-5,-,-,CASSLDASQETQYF
TRBV12-5,TRBJ1-3,-,-,CASGLVRQSGNTIYF
TRBV16,TRBJ1-5,-,-,CASSQSRRGRNQPQHF
TRBV7-3,TRBJ1-6,TRBD1,-,CASSLSAGGLGNSPLHF
TRBV7-2,TRBJ2-7,TRBD2,-,CASSLASTGRGGYEQYF
TRBV15,TRBJ2-4,TRBD1,-,CATSRDRNRGIAKNIQYF
TRBV4-1,TRBJ1-4,TRBD1,few,CASSEWGTGVEKLFF
TRBV4-1,TRBJ2-3,TRBD2,-,CASSQASGATGDTQYF
TRBV5-1,TRBJ1-3,TRBD1,-,CASSPTGTDTGNTIYF
TRBV10-1,TRBJ1-2,TRBD1,once,CASSAQGAYGYTF
TRBV11-3,TRBJ1-1,-,-,CASSRGGADTEAFF
TRBV29-1,TRBJ1-1,TRBD1,-,CSVSGQAPNTEAFF
TRBV10-3,TRBJ1-2,TRBD1,-,CAISLGQGDYGYTF
TRBV5-6,TRBJ1-2,-,few,CASSLVPGSGYGYTF
TRBV2,TRBJ2-3,TRBD2,-,CASSAERGQDTQYF
TRBV29-1,TRBJ2-7,TRBD1,-,CSVEGPQGGEQYF
TRBV2,TRBJ2-1,TRBD1,-,CASSVGTGGSNEQFF
TRBV7-8,TRBJ2-2,-,-,CASSLSRNTGELFF
TRBV6-2/TRBV6-3,TRBJ2-5,-,few,CASSWDWGRETQYF
TRBV19,TRBJ1-2,TRBD1,-,CASRGTGGPPGYGYTF
TRBV13,TRBJ2-5,-,-,CASSQLAGGTQYF
TRBV7-8,TRBJ2-7,TRBD2,-,CASSRAGGPYEQYF
TRBV11-3,TRBJ2-7,-,-,CASSSQGSEQYF
TRBV11-1,TRBJ1-1,-,-,CASSPDRRNTEAFF
TRBV29-1,TRBJ2-4,-,-,CSVEMDSKNIQYF
TRBV6-5,TRBJ2-7,TRBD1,-,CASSYSRRGLYEQYF
TRBV2,TRBJ1-1,-,-,CASSGTVVGTEAFF
TRBV2,TRBJ1-1,TRBD1,-,CASSKGAPNTEAFF
TRBV6-6,TRBJ1-3,-,-,CASTIQGSGNTIYF
TRBV5-5,TRBJ1-4,TRBD1,-,CASSLEVRYRTGDNEKLFF
TRBV30,TRBJ1-5,TRBD1,few,CAWSVPRDRGDQPQHF
TRBV18,TRBJ2-7,TRBD2,-,CASSPPEGRERGSYEQYF